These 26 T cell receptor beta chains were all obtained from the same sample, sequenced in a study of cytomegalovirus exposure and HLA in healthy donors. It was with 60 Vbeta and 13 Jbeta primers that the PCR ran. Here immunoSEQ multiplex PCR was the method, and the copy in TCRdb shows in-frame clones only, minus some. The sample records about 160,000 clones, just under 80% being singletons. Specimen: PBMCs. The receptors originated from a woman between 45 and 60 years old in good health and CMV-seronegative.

CDR3 DNA: TGTGCCAGCAGCGCACTGACTAGGGCCTACGAGCAGTACTTC. Protein sequence: CASSALTRAYEQYF. This rearrangement joins TRBV11-2 to TRBJ2-7; weak D call: TRBD2 (6 bases). The CDR3 extends over 14 amino acids. Trimming took off 5 bases at V and 2 bases at J, with 13 bases between the two ends. The germline CDR1 and CDR2 sequences are SGHAT and FQNNGV.

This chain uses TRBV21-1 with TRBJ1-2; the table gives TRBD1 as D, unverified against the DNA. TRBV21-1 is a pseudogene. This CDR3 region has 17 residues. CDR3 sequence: CASSKRRDREKNYGYTF. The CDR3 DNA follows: TGTGCCAGCAGCAAGAGGCGGGACAGGGAGAAAAACTATGGCTACACCTTC.

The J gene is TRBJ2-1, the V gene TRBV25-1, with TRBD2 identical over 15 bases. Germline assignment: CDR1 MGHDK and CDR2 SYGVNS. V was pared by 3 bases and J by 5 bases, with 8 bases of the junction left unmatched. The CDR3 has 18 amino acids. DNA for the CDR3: TGTGCCAGCAGTGACCCGGGACTAGCGGGAGGTCTTGACAATGAGCAGTTCTTC. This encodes CASSDPGLAGGLDNEQFF.

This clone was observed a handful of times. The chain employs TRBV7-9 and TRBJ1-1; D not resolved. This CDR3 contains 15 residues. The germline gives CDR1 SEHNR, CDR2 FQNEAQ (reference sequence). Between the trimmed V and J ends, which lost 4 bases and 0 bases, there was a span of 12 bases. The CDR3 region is CASSWYSPMNTEAFF. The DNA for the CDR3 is TGTGCCAGCAGCTGGTACAGCCCCATGAACACTGAAGCTTTCTTT.

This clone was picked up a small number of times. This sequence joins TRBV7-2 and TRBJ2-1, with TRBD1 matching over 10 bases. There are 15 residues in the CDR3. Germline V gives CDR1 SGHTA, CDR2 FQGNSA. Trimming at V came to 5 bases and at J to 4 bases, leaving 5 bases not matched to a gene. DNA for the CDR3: TGTGCCAGCAGCCAGGACAGGGGGGCTTACAATGAGCAGTTCTTC. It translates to CASSQDRGAYNEQFF. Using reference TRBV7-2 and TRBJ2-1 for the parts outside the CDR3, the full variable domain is GAGVSQSPSNKVTEKGKDVELRCDPISGHTALYWYRQSLGQGLEFLIYFQGNSAPDKSGLPSDRFSAERTGGSVSTLTIQRTQQEDSAVYLCASSQDRGAYNEQFFGPGTRLTVL.

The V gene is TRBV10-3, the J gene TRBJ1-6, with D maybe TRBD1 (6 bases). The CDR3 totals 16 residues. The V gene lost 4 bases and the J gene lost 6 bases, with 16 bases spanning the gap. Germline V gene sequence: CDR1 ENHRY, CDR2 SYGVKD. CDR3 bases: TGTGCCATCAGTGTAAGCGGGGGGCTTTTTAATTCACCCCTCCACTTT. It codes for CAISVSGGLFNSPLHF.

This CDR3 is CASSSPPGGGYNEQFF. CDR3 sequence (DNA): TGTGCCAGCAGCTCCCCCCCGGGCGGGGGGTACAATGAGCAGTTCTTC. The gene calls are TRBV7-2 and TRBJ2-1; TRBD2 matches 8 bases. The V gene's germline CDR1 is SGHTA and CDR2 FQGNSA. The junction had 9 bases not matched to a gene; V was cut back by 4 bases and J by 4 bases. The CDR3 covers 16 residues.

CDR3 loop: CASSPGTSGGTQYF. Written as DNA, the CDR3 is TGTGCCAGCTCACCCGGGACTAGCGGGGGGACCCAGTACTTC. The chain recombines TRBV18 with TRBJ2-5, with 14 bases identical to TRBD2. CDR3 length: 14 amino acids. Germline V lookup: CDR1 KGHSH, CDR2 LQKENI. V lost 3 bases to trimming and J lost 7 bases; unmatched junction nucleotides: 1.

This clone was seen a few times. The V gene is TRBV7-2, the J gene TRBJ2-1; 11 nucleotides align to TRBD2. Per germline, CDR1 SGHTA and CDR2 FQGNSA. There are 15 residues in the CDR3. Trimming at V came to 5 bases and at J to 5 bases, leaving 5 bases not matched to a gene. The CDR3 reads CASSPRLAGHNEQFF. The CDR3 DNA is TGTGCCAGCAGCCCGAGACTAGCGGGGCACAATGAGCAGTTCTTC.

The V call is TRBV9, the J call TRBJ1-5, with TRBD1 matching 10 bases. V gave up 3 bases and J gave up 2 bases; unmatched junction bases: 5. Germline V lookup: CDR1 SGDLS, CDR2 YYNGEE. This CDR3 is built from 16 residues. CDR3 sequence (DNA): TGTGCCAGCAGCGAGGGGACAGGGGCGGGCAATCAGCCCCAGCATTTT. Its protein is CASSEGTGAGNQPQHF.

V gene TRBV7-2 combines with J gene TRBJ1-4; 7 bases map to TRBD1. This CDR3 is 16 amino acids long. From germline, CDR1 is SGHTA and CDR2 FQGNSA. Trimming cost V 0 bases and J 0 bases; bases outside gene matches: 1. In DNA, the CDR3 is TGTGCCAGCAGCTTAGCGCAGGGGGCAACTAATGAAAAACTGTTTTTT. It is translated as CASSLAQGATNEKLFF.

CDR3 nucleotides: TGTGCGGGGGCCATCTCTGGAAACACCATATATTTT. It translates to CAGAISGNTIYF. J is TRBJ1-3 and V is TRBV6-1; D may be TRBD1 (6 bases). Germline lookup yields CDR1 MNHNS and CDR2 SASEGT. The CDR3 extends over 12 amino acids.

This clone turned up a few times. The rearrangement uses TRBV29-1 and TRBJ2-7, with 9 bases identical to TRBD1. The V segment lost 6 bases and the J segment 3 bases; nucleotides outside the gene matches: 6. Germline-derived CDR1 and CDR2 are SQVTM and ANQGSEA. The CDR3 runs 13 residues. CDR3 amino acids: CSVGGQGGYEQYF. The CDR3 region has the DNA TGCAGCGTGGGGGGACAGGGTGGCTACGAGCAGTACTTC.

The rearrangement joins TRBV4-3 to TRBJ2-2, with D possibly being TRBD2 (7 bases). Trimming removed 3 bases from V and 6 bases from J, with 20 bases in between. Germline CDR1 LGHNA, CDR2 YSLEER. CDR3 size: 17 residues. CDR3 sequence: CASSQRVAGAGSGELFF. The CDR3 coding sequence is TGCGCCAGCAGCCAGCGGGTGGCGGGGGCTGGGTCCGGGGAGCTGTTTTTT.

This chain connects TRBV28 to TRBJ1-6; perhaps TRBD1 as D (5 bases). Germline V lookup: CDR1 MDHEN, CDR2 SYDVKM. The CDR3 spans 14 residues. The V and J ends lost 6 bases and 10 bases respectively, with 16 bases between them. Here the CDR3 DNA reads TGTGCCAGCAGCCGCCTAGGGGCTGGGTCACCCCTCCACTTT. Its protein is CASSRLGAGSPLHF.

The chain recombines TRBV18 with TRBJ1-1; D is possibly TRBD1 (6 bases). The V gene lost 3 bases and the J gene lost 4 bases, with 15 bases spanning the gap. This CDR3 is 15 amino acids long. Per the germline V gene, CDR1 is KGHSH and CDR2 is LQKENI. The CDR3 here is CASSPVVGAGTEAFF. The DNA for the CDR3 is TGTGCCAGCTCACCTGTTGTGGGGGCGGGCACTGAAGCTTTCTTT.

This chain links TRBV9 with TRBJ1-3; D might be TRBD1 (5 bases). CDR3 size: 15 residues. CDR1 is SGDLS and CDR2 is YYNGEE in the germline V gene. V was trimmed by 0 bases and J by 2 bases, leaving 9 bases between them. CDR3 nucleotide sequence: TGTGCCAGCAGCGTAGGCGGGGCAGCTGGAAACACCATATATTTT. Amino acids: CASSVGGAAGNTIYF.

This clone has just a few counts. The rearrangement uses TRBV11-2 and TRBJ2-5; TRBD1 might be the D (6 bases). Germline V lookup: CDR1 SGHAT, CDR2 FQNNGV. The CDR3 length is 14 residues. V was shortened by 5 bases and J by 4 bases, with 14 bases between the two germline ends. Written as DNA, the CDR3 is TGTGCCAGCAGCCCCACAGGGTCGGGAGAGACCCAGTACTTC. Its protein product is CASSPTGSGETQYF.

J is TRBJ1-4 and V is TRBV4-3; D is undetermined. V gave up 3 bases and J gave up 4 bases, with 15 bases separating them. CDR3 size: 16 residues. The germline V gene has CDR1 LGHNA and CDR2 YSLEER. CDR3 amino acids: CASSHGSGPHNEKLFF. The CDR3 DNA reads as TGCGCCAGCAGCCACGGCAGCGGACCACATAATGAAAAACTGTTTTTT.

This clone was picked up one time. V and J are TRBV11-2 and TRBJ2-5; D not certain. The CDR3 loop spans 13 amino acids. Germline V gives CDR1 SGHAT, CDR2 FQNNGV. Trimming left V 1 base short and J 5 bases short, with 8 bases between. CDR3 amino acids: CASSLGRRETQYF. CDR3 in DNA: TGTGCCAGCAGCTTAGGTCGCAGGGAGACCCAGTACTTC.

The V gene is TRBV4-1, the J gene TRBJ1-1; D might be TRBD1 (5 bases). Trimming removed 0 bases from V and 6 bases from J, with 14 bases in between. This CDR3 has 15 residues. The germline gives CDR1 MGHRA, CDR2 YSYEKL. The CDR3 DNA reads TGCGCCAGCAGCCAAGATATCGGGGACTCAGCTGAAGCTTTCTTT. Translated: CASSQDIGDSAEAFF.

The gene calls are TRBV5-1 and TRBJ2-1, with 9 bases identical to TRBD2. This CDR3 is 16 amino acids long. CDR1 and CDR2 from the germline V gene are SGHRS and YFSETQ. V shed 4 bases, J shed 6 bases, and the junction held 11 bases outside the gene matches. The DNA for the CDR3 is TGCGCCAGCAGCCTGGGGGGTAGCGGGAGTCTCAATGAGCAGTTCTTC. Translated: CASSLGGSGSLNEQFF. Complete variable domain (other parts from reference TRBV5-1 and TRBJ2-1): KAGVTQTPRYLIKTRGQQVTLSCSPISGHRSVSWYQQTPGQGLQFLFEYFSETQRNKGNFPGRFSGRQFSNSRSEMNVSTLELGDSALYLCASSLGGSGSLNEQFFGPGTRLTVL.

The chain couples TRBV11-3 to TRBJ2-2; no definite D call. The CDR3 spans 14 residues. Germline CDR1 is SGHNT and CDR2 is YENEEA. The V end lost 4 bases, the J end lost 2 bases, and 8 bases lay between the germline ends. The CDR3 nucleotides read TGTGCCAGCAGCTCTAGAGTTAACACCGGGGAGCTGTTTTTT. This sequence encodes CASSSRVNTGELFF.

The CDR3 protein is CASSPHPRAGTNHEQYF. The CDR3 DNA follows: TGTGCCAGCAGTCCTCACCCCCGGGCGGGAACTAACCACGAGCAGTACTTC. The rearrangement links TRBV28 to TRBJ2-7; possibly TRBD2 for D (6 bases). The CDR3 has 17 amino acids. The V and J ends lost 5 bases and 5 bases respectively, with 25 bases between them. In germline, CDR1 is MDHEN, CDR2 SYDVKM.

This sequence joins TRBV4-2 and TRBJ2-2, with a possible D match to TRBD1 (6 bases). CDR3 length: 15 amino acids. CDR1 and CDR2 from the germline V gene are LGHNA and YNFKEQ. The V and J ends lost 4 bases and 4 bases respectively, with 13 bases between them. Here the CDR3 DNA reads TGTGCCAGCAGCCCGCGACAGGCGGGCACCGGGGAGCTGTTTTTT. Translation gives CASSPRQAGTGELFF.

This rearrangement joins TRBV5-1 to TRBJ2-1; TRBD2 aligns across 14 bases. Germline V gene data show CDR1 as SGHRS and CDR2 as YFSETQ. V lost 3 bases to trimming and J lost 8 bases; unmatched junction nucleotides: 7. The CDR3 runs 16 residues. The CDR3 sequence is CASSSGTSGRTDEQFF. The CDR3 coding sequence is TGCGCCAGCAGCTCCGGGACTAGCGGGAGAACCGATGAGCAGTTCTTC. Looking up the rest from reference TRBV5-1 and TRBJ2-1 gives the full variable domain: KAGVTQTPRYLIKTRGQQVTLSCSPISGHRSVSWYQQTPGQGLQFLFEYFSETQRNKGNFPGRFSGRQFSNSRSEMNVSTLELGDSALYLCASSSGTSGRTDEQFFGPGTRLTVL.